This record covers a single T cell receptor (beta chain). The source of the sample is a study of blood T cell repertoires in COVID-19. Study details: Researchers got acute and convalescent COVID-19 samples from the United States, Italy and Spain. Nucleic acid was either cDNA or gDNA, and it came from T cells, B-cell-depleted T cells, or PBMCs.

As handled by the study authors: Amplification from reference gene primers served as the basis for estimated nucleated cell counts. The protocol was immunoSEQ multiplex PCR, while the TCRdb copy is restricted to in-frame clones and leaves out a portion. The V and J calls and the clone size are those of that table, but D and trimming were determined from the DNA. Of 130,000 to 150,000 clones in the sample, 70% to 90% were seen once. The germline CDR1 and CDR2 sequences are MDHEN and SYDVKM. Unmatched junction bases numbered 1, after V lost 6 bases and J lost 1 base. The CDR3 runs 13 residues. The sample consisted of peripheral blood. The V gene is TRBV28, the J gene TRBJ2-3; 7 bases are a match to TRBD2. This clonotype was obtained from a man between 65 and 79 years old with acute or convalescent COVID-19. The CDR3 nucleotides are TGTGCCAGCAGCACTAGCGGCACAGATACGCAGTATTTT. Residues: CASSTSGTDTQYF.